This TCR beta chain was recorded in a study of early T cells in non-severe SARS-CoV-2 infection. On the study more broadly: Unpaired chains resulted from sequencing bulk RNA of unsorted whole blood.

MiXCR, run by TCRdb on the 5' RACE reads, gives a single entry per CDR3 protein. The table lists over 70,000 distinct CDR3 sequences, about an eighth of them singletons. The CDR3 sequence is 15 residues long. V lost 4 bases to trimming and J lost 5 bases, with 16 bases between them. CDR1 is SGHRS and CDR2 is YFSETQ in the germline V gene. Sample: whole blood. The clonotype comes from an adult who was a healthcare worker with PCR-confirmed SARS-CoV-2 infection or an uninfected control (not recorded which). The chain carries TRBV5-1 and TRBJ2-1; D might be TRBD1 (6 bases). The CDR3 sequence is CASSPAGTSNNEQFF. CDR3 sequence (DNA): TGCGCCAGCAGCCCCGCCGGGACATCAAACAATGAGCAGTTCTTC.